The 27 T cell receptor beta chains given below trace back to one sample, sequenced in a study of cytomegalovirus exposure and HLA in healthy donors. Use of 60 Vbeta and 13 Jbeta primers characterized the PCR. Some clones are missing from TCRdb's copy, which holds only in-frame ones; the method was immunoSEQ multiplex PCR. Among under 170,000 clones listed, around 60% were seen once. The source material was PBMCs. The receptors here all came from a woman aged 55-75 years in good health and CMV-seropositive.

V usage is TRBV5-4 and J usage is TRBJ2-1, with TRBD2 matching 9 bases. In germline, CDR1 is SGHNT, CDR2 YYREEE (reference sequence). This CDR3 region has 15 residues. V was pared by 3 bases and J by 3 bases, with 4 bases of the junction left unmatched. The DNA of the CDR3 is TGTGCCAGCAGCTCATTAGCGGGAGACTACAATGAGCAGTTCTTC. Protein: CASSSLAGDYNEQFF.

The rearrangement uses TRBV18 and TRBJ2-5; TRBD2 might be the D (6 bases). The CDR3 is 16 amino acids. Trimming took off 2 bases at V and 3 bases at J, with 16 bases between the two ends. Germline values: CDR1 KGHSH, CDR2 LQKENI. This CDR3 reads CASSPGLLASEETQYF. The CDR3 DNA reads TGTGCCAGCTCACCAGGGTTACTAGCATCGGAAGAGACCCAGTACTTC.

This clone was seen more than once but under ten times. The rearrangement joins TRBV6-1 to TRBJ1-1, with TRBD1 matching over 9 bases. Germline trimming cut 3 bases from V and 7 bases from J; bases unmatched to any gene: 9. This CDR3 spans 15 amino acids. CDR1 MNHNS and CDR2 SASEGT come from the germline V gene. The CDR3: CASSDTYRGRGEAFF. Here the CDR3 DNA reads TGTGCCAGCAGTGACACTTACAGGGGGCGAGGTGAAGCTTTCTTT.

V is TRBV28 and J is TRBJ2-3; 12 bases fit TRBD1. CDR1 is MDHEN, CDR2 SYDVKM, per germline. The CDR3 is 17 residues long. Trimming cost V 4 bases and J 2 bases; bases outside gene matches: 7. The CDR3 sequence is CASSSGQGARFTDTQYF. The DNA for the CDR3 is TGTGCCAGCAGTTCGGGACAGGGGGCGAGGTTCACAGATACGCAGTATTTT. Full variable domain (rest looked up from reference TRBV28 and TRBJ2-3): DVKVTQSSRYLVKRTGEKVFLECVQDMDHENMFWYRQDPGLGLRLIYFSYDVKMKEKGDIPEGYSVSREKKERFSLILESASTNQTSMYLCASSSGQGARFTDTQYFGPGTRLTVL.

This clone appeared a few times. The rearrangement links TRBV6-5 to TRBJ2-7; TRBD1 is a possible D gene (5 bases). This CDR3 has 14 amino acids. Trimming shortened V by 0 bases and J by 2 bases, and 8 bases separated the two germline ends. CDR1 is MNHEY and CDR2 is SVGAGI in the germline V gene. The CDR3 is CASSYSARAYEQYF. In nucleotides, the CDR3 is TGTGCCAGCAGTTACTCGGCCAGGGCCTACGAGCAGTACTTC.

The V gene is TRBV11-2, the J gene TRBJ2-5; D gene ambiguous. Germline V gene lookup returns CDR1 SGHAT and CDR2 FQNNGV. Trimming shortened V by 1 base and J by 1 base, and 7 bases separated the two germline ends. The CDR3 is 14 amino acids. The CDR3 sequence: CASSLVISQETQYF. DNA of the CDR3: TGTGCCAGCAGCTTAGTAATCAGCCAAGAGACCCAGTACTTC.

This clone has just a few counts. The chain couples TRBV28 to TRBJ2-1; no firm D call. The CDR3 has 17 residues. V was shortened by 1 base and J by 4 bases, with 17 bases between the two germline ends. CDR1 and CDR2 from the germline V gene are MDHEN and SYDVKM. CDR3 DNA sequence: TGTGCCAGCAGTTTATATTCGGTCCGGAGAGAATACAATGAGCAGTTCTTC. Translated, it gives CASSLYSVRREYNEQFF.

V gene TRBV6-1 combines with J gene TRBJ2-1; D perhaps matches TRBD1 (6 bases). Trimming removed 0 bases at V and 8 bases at J, with 8 bases between. The CDR3 length is 13 residues. CDR1 is MNHNS and CDR2 is SASEGT in the germline V gene. In nucleotides, the CDR3 is TGTGCCAGCAGTGAAGCAGGGGGTGATGAGCAGTTCTTC. Its translation: CASSEAGGDEQFF.

This rearrangement joins TRBV7-9 to TRBJ2-3; no reliable D call. The CDR3 is 16 residues long. V was shortened by 2 bases and J by 0 bases, with 12 bases between the two germline ends. Germline V CDR1 and CDR2: SEHNR, FQNEAQ (reference sequence). CDR3 loop: CASSLLSAASTDTQYF. CDR3 DNA sequence: TGTGCCAGCAGCTTATTGAGCGCGGCGAGCACAGATACGCAGTATTTT.

As concerns this clone: One end of the junction fails to match germline, which may point to a read error. The chain uses TRBV7-2 and TRBJ2-1; 9 bases are a match to TRBD2. CDR1 and CDR2 from the germline V gene are SGHTA and FQGNSA. The CDR3 has 14 residues. The CDR3 DNA is TGTGCCAGCAGCTTAGCGCTTCTAGCGGGGCACCCACTCTTC. Translated: CASSLALLAGHPLF.

This clone has only one observation. The V gene is TRBV7-3, the J gene TRBJ2-5, with D perhaps matching TRBD1 (6 bases). The CDR3 contains 13 residues. V lost 5 bases, J lost 5 bases, and 12 bases lay in between. Germline CDR1 and CDR2: SGHTA and FQGTGA. In DNA, the CDR3 is TGTGCCAGCAGCCAGGGGTCTCAGGAGACCCAGTACTTC. Amino acids: CASSQGSQETQYF.

Written as DNA, the CDR3 is TGTGCTAGTGGTTTTTCCTCAGATACGCAGTATTTT. This gives the protein CASGFSSDTQYF. V is TRBV12-5 and J is TRBJ2-3; no firm D call. The germline gives CDR1 LGHNT, CDR2 FRNRAP. The CDR3 loop spans 12 amino acids. The V gene lost 3 bases and the J gene lost 4 bases, with 5 bases spanning the gap. The variable domain in full, completed from reference TRBV12-5 and TRBJ2-3, reads DARVTQTPRHKVTEMGQEVTMRCQPILGHNTVFWYRQTMMQGLELLAYFRNRAPLDDSGMPKDRFSAEMPDATLATLKIQPSEPRDSAVYFCASGFSSDTQYFGPGTRLTVL.

The chain employs TRBV7-2 and TRBJ2-7; no reliable D call. Germline CDR1 reads SGHTA; CDR2 reads FQGNSA. The length of the CDR3 is 15 residues. Trimming left V 1 base short and J 2 bases short, with 12 bases between. The CDR3 region has the DNA TGTGCCAGCAGCTTAGTAGACTCGCCGACCTACGAGCAGTACTTC. The encoded protein is CASSLVDSPTYEQYF.

The rearrangement joins TRBV7-2 to TRBJ2-6; the D is unclear. Trimming pared 4 bases from V and 0 bases from J, leaving 7 bases between. The CDR3 consists of 15 residues. Germline assignment: CDR1 SGHTA and CDR2 FQGNSA. CDR3 loop: CASSSQYSGANVLTF. For the CDR3, the DNA is TGTGCCAGCAGCTCACAGTACTCTGGGGCCAACGTCCTGACTTTC.

This clone was seen only once. The chain is built from TRBV5-8 and TRBJ1-1; D not certain. Germline lookup yields CDR1 SGHTS and CDR2 YDEGEE. The CDR3 runs to 13 residues. Trimming removed 2 bases from V and 0 bases from J, with 5 bases in between. CDR3 coding DNA: TGTGCCAGCAGCTTTACGGTGAACACTGAAGCTTTCTTT. It translates to CASSFTVNTEAFF.

The chain employs TRBV2 and TRBJ2-3; D perhaps matches TRBD1 (6 bases). The V gene lost 4 bases and the J gene lost 2 bases, with 10 bases spanning the gap. Germline V CDR1 and CDR2: SNHLY, FYNNEI. The CDR3 extends over 14 amino acids. The CDR3: CASSAQGLTDTQYF. CDR3 nucleotide sequence: TGTGCCAGCAGTGCGCAGGGGCTCACAGATACGCAGTATTTT.

This clone came up a few times. The chain recombines TRBV25-1 with TRBJ1-1, with 7 bases matching TRBD1. Germline V gene data show CDR1 as MGHDK and CDR2 as SYGVNS. Trimming removed 5 bases from V and 2 bases from J; junction bases left unmatched: 5. The CDR3 runs 14 residues. CDR3: CASSPGQLNTEAFF. DNA for the CDR3: TGTGCCAGCAGTCCGGGACAGTTAAACACTGAAGCTTTCTTT.

This clone was counted a single time. The chain joins TRBV11-2 to TRBJ2-2, with D possibly TRBD2 on 5 matching bases. CDR3 length: 17 amino acids. V lost 4 bases, J lost 4 bases, and 19 bases lay in between. Germline V CDR1 and CDR2: SGHAT, FQNNGV. The CDR3 bases are TGTGCCAGCAGCTCCCCGATGAAAGGGAGTCTCACCGGGGAGCTGTTTTTT. Protein sequence: CASSSPMKGSLTGELFF.

In its sample, this clone was seen a few times. The V and J genes are TRBV6-5 and TRBJ1-4, with 7 positions matching TRBD1. The junction had 8 bases not matched to a gene; V was cut back by 5 bases and J by 8 bases. The CDR3 is 14 residues long. Germline values: CDR1 MNHEY, CDR2 SVGAGI. In DNA, the CDR3 is TGTGCCAGCAGTCCACGACAGGGACGCGAAAAACTGTTTTTT. This codes for CASSPRQGREKLFF.

J is TRBJ2-1 and V is TRBV5-4; perhaps TRBD2 as D (6 bases). Germline V gene lookup returns CDR1 SGHNT and CDR2 YYREEE (reference sequence). CDR3 length: 16 amino acids. Trimming shortened V by 0 bases and J by 2 bases, and 12 bases separated the two germline ends. This chain's CDR3 is CASSLAGGNTYNEQFF. The CDR3 nucleotides are TGTGCCAGCAGCTTGGCTGGCGGGAACACCTACAATGAGCAGTTCTTC.

The CDR3 DNA reads TGTGCCAGCAGCCGAGGGACTAGCGGATACACCGGGGAGCTGTTTTTT. This encodes CASSRGTSGYTGELFF. V usage is TRBV7-3 and J usage is TRBJ2-2, with 11 bases lining up with TRBD2. CDR1 is SGHTA and CDR2 is FQGTGA in the germline V gene. There are 16 residues in the CDR3. Losses at the gene ends were 5 bases for V and 3 bases for J; bases not matched to a gene: 5. The variable domain in full, with the rest retrieved from reference TRBV7-3 and TRBJ2-2, is GAGVSQTPSNKVTEKGKYVELRCDPISGHTALYWYRQSLGQGPEFLIYFQGTGAADDSGLPNDRFFAVRPEGSVSTLKIQRTERGDSAVYLCASSRGTSGYTGELFFGEGSRLTVL.

The chain joins TRBV7-2 to TRBJ1-1; D uncertain. The CDR3 extends over 12 amino acids. V gave up 4 bases and J gave up 0 bases, with 3 bases separating them. Germline CDR1 and CDR2: SGHTA and FQGNSA. CDR3 nucleotide sequence: TGTGCCAGCAGCTCTATGAACACTGAAGCTTTCTTT. Its translation is CASSSMNTEAFF.

The chain combines TRBV19 with TRBJ1-1; D remains ambiguous. Germline values: CDR1 LNHDA, CDR2 SQIVND (reference sequence). CDR3 size: 13 residues. V lost 3 bases and J lost 3, with 8 bases in between. CDR3 in amino acids: CASSIGRYTEAFF. The CDR3 DNA follows: TGTGCCAGTAGTATCGGCAGGTACACTGAAGCTTTCTTT. The variable domain in full, completed from reference TRBV19 and TRBJ1-1, reads DGGITQSPKYLFRKEGQNVTLSCEQNLNHDAMYWYRQDPGQGLRLIYYSQIVNDFQKGDIAEGYSVSREKKESFPLTVTSAQKNPTAFYLCASSIGRYTEAFFGQGTRLTVV.

The chain couples TRBV2 to TRBJ2-3; 11 nucleotides align to TRBD2. Germline V lookup: CDR1 SNHLY, CDR2 FYNNEI. With V trimmed by 5 bases and J by 5 bases, 3 bases remained unmatched. The CDR3 extends over 14 amino acids. This chain's CDR3 is CASSLAGGGDTQYF. The CDR3, as DNA: TGTGCCAGCAGTCTAGCGGGAGGAGGAGATACGCAGTATTTT.

The chain carries TRBV9 and TRBJ2-1; TRBD2 is a possible D gene (5 bases). Per the germline V gene, CDR1 is SGDLS and CDR2 is YYNGEE. V was pared by 3 bases and J by 8 bases, with 18 bases between. This CDR3 region has 15 residues. This CDR3 is CASSAAVGYSDEQFF. Here the CDR3 DNA reads TGTGCCAGCAGCGCTGCGGTTGGATATAGCGATGAGCAGTTCTTC.

J is TRBJ2-1 and V is TRBV28, with D tentatively TRBD2 (6 bases). This CDR3 is built from 13 residues. V was clipped by 6 bases and J by 4 bases, with 10 bases between them. Germline CDR1 MDHEN, CDR2 SYDVKM. This CDR3 reads CASRKGLYNEQFF. The CDR3 DNA is TGTGCCAGCAGGAAAGGACTATACAATGAGCAGTTCTTC.

This chain links TRBV18 with TRBJ2-1, with 13 bases identical to TRBD2. The CDR3 sequence is 15 residues long. The V gene end was trimmed by 5 bases and the J gene end by 4 bases; junction bases not matched to a gene: 2. From germline, CDR1 is KGHSH and CDR2 LQKENI. CDR3 residues: CASSGTSGAYNEQFF. The CDR3 DNA follows: TGTGCCAGCTCAGGGACTAGCGGGGCTTACAATGAGCAGTTCTTC.